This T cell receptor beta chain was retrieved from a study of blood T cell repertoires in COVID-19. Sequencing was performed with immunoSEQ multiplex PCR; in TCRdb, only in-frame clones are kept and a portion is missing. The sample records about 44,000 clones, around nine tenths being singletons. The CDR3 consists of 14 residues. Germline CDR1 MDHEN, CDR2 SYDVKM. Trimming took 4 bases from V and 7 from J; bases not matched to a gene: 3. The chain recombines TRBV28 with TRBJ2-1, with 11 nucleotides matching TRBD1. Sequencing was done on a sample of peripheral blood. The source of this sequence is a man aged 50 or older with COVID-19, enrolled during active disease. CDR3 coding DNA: TGTGCCAGCAGTTCGGGACAGGGGGTTAATGAGCAGTTCTTC. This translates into CASSSGQGVNEQFF.